Reported below is one TCR beta chain. The data belong to a study of shared T cell receptors in the human thymus. Here immunoSEQ multiplex PCR was the method, and the copy in TCRdb shows in-frame clones only, minus some. The sample consists of hundreds of thousands of clones, approximately 88% of them appearing once. Germline CDR1 and CDR2: WNHNN and SYGVQD (reference sequence). Trimming stripped 2 bases from V and 7 bases from J, with 17 bases between. This CDR3 has 15 residues. In addition, the sample was reused for a study of human thymus T cells. That study adds: Unrelated people showed highly overlapping thymic repertoires, related research reported.

The chain links TRBV10-1 to TRBJ1-1; perhaps TRBD1 as D (6 bases). Sequencing was carried out using thymocytes. The TCR sequence derives from a boy under three years old with a congenital heart defect. This chain's CDR3 is CASSETFWGLGEAFF. CDR3 DNA: TGCGCCAGCAGTGAGACTTTTTGGGGGCTGGGTGAAGCTTTCTTT.